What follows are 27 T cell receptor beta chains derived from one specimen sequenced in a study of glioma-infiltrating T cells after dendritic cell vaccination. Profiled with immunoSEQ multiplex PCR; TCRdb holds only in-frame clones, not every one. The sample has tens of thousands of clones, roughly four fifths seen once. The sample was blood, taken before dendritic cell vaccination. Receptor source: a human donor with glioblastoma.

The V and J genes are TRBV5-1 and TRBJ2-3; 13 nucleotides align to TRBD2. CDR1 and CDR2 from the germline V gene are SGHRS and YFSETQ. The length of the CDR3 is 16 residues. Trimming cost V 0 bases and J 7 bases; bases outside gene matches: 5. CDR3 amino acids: CASSLELAGGRHTQYF. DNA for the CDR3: TGCGCCAGCAGCTTGGAACTAGCGGGGGGGCGGCATACGCAGTATTTT.

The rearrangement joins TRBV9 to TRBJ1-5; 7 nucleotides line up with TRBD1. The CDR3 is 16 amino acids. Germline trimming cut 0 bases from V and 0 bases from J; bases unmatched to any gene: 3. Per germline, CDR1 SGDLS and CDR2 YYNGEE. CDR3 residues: CASSVGDSVSNQPQHF. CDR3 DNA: TGTGCCAGCAGCGTAGGGGACAGCGTTAGCAATCAGCCCCAGCATTTT.

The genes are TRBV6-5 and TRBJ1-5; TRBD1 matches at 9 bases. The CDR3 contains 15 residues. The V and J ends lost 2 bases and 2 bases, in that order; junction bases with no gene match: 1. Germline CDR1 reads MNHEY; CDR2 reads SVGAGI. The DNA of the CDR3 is TGTGCCAGCAGTTACGACAGGGGGGGCAATCAGCCCCAGCATTTT. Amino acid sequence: CASSYDRGGNQPQHF.

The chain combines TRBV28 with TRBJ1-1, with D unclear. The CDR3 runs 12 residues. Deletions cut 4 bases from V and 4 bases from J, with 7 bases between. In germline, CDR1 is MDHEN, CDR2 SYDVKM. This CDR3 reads CASSSGSTEAFF. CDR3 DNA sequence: TGTGCCAGCAGTTCAGGTTCCACTGAAGCTTTCTTT.

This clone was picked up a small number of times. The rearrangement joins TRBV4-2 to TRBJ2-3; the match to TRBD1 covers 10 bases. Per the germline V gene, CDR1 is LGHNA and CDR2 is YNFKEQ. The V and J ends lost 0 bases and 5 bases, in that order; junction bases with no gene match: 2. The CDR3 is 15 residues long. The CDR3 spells CASSQEGTGVDTQYF. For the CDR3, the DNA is TGTGCCAGCAGCCAAGAAGGGACAGGGGTAGATACGCAGTATTTT.

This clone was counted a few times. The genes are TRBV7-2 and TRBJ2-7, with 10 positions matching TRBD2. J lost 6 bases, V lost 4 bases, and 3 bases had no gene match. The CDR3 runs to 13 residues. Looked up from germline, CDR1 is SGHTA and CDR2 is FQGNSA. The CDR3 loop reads CASSSRTSGEQYF. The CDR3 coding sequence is TGTGCCAGCAGCTCCCGGACTAGCGGCGAGCAGTACTTC.

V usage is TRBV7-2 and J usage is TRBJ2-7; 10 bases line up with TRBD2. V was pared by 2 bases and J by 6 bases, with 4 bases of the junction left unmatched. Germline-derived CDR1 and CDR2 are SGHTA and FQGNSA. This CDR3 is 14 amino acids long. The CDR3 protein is CASSLLAGGLEQYF. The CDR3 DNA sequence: TGTGCCAGCAGCTTATTAGCGGGGGGCCTCGAGCAGTACTTC.

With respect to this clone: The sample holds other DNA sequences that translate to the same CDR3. In DNA form, the CDR3 reads TGCAGTGCAAGCGACAACTATGGCTACACCTTC. As protein: CSASDNYGYTF. The gene calls are TRBV20-1 and TRBJ1-2; D remains unclear. CDR3 length equals 11 residues. Trimming took 6 bases from V and 2 from J, leaving 7 bases between them. Germline V CDR1 and CDR2: DFQATT, SNEGSKA (reference sequence).

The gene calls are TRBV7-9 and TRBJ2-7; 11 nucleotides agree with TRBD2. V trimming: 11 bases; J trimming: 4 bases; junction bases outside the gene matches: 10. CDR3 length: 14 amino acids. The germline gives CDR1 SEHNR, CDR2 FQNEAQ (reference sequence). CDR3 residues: CAGSYSGGDYEQYF. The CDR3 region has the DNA TGTGCCGGATCCTATAGCGGGGGGGATTACGAGCAGTACTTC. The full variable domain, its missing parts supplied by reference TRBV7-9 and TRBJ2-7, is DTGVSQNPRHKITKRGQNVTFRCDPISEHNRLYWYRQTLGQGPEFLTYFQNEAQLEKSRLLSDRFSAERPKGSFSTLEIQRTEQGDSAMYLCAGSYSGGDYEQYFGPGTRLTVT.

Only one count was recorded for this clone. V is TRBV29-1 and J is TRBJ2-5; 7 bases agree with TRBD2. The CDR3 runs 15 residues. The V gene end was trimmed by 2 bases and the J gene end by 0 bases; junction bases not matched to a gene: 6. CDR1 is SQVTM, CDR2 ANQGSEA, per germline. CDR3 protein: CSVERGEGNQETQYF. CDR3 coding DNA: TGCAGCGTTGAACGGGGGGAGGGAAACCAAGAGACCCAGTACTTC.

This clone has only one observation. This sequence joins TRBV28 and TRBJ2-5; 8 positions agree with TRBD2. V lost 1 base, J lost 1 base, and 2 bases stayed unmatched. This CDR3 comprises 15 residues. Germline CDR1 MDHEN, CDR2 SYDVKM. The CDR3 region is CASSLSGGSQETQYF. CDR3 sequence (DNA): TGTGCCAGCAGTTTATCGGGGGGGTCCCAAGAGACCCAGTACTTC. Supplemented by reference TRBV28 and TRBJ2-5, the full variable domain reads DVKVTQSSRYLVKRTGEKVFLECVQDMDHENMFWYRQDPGLGLRLIYFSYDVKMKEKGDIPEGYSVSREKKERFSLILESASTNQTSMYLCASSLSGGSQETQYFGPGTRLLVL.

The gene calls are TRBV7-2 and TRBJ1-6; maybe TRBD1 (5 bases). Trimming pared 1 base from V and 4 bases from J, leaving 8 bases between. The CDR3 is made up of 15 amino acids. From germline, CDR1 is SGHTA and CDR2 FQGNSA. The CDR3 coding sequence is TGTGCCAGCAGCTTAGGACAGAGTTATAATTCACCCCTCCACTTT. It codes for CASSLGQSYNSPLHF.

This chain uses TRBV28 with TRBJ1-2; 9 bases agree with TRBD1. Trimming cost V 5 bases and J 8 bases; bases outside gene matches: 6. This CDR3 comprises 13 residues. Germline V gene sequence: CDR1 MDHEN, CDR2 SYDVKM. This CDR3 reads CASSAGTGKGYTF. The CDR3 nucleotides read TGTGCCAGCAGTGCCGGGACAGGGAAGGGCTACACCTTC.

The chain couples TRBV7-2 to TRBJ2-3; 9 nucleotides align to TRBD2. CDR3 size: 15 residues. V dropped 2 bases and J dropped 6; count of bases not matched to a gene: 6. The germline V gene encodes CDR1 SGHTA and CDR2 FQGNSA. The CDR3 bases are TGTGCCAGCAGCTTAAAAGCGGGGGGTTCGGATACGCAGTATTTT. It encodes CASSLKAGGSDTQYF. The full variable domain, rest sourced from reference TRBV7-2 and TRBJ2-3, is GAGVSQSPSNKVTEKGKDVELRCDPISGHTALYWYRQSLGQGLEFLIYFQGNSAPDKSGLPSDRFSAERTGGSVSTLTIQRTQQEDSAVYLCASSLKAGGSDTQYFGPGTRLTVL.

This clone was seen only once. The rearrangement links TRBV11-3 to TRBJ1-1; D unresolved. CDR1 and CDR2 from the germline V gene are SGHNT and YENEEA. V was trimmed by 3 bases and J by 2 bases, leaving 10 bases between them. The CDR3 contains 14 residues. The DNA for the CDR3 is TGTGCCAGCAGCTTGAGTTCCTTTAACACTGAAGCTTTCTTT. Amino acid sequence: CASSLSSFNTEAFF. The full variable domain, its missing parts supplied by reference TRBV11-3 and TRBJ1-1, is EAGVVQSPRYKIIEKKQPVAFWCNPISGHNTLYWYLQNLGQGPELLIRYENEEAVDDSQLPKDRFSAERLKGVDSTLKIQPAELGDSAVYLCASSLSSFNTEAFFGQGTRLTVV.

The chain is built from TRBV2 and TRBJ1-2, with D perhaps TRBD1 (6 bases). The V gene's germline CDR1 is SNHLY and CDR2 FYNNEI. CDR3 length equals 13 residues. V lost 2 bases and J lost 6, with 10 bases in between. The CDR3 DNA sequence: TGTGCCAGCAGTGAACGACAGGCGCATGGCTACACCTTC. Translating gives CASSERQAHGYTF.

CDR3: CASTPRRVPGNNEQFF. The DNA for the CDR3 is TGTGCCAGCACCCCTCGAAGGGTTCCGGGGAACAATGAGCAGTTCTTC. The V and J genes are TRBV28 and TRBJ2-1, with TRBD2 as a possible D gene (5 bases). Trimming took 7 bases from V and 5 from J, leaving 21 bases between them. The CDR3 contains 16 residues. Germline loops: CDR1 MDHEN, CDR2 SYDVKM.

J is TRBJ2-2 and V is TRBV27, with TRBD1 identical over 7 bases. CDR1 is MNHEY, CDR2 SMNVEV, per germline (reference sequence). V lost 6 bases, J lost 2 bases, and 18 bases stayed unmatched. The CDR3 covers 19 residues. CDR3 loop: CASSERKMTGFGNTGELFF. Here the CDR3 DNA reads TGTGCCAGCAGCGAGAGAAAAATGACAGGGTTTGGAAACACCGGGGAGCTGTTTTTT.

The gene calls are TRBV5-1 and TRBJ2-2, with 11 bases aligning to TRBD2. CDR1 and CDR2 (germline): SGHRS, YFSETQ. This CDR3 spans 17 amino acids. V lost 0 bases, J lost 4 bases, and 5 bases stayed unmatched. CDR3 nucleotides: TGCGCCAGCAGCTTGGACCCGGGACTAGCGGTCACCGGGGAGCTGTTTTTT. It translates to CASSLDPGLAVTGELFF.

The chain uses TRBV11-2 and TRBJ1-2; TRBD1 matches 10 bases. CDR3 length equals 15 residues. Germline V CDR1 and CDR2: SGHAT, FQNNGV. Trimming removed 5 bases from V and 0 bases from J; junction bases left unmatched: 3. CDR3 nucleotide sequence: TGTGCCAGCAGCCTTGGGACAGGGGCTAACTATGGCTACACCTTC. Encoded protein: CASSLGTGANYGYTF.

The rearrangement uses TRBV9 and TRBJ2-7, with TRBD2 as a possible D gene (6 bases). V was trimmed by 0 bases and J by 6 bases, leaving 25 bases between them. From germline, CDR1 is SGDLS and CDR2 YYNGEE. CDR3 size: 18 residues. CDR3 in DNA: TGTGCCAGCAGCGTAGTAGTGGGGTTGGAGGGAAAGGTTTTCGAGCAGTACTTC. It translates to CASSVVVGLEGKVFEQYF. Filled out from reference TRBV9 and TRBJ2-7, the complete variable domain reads DSGVTQTPKHLITATGQRVTLRCSPRSGDLSVYWYQQSLDQGLQFLIQYYNGEERAKGNILERFSAQQFPDLHSELNLSSLELGDSALYFCASSVVVGLEGKVFEQYFGPGTRLTVT.

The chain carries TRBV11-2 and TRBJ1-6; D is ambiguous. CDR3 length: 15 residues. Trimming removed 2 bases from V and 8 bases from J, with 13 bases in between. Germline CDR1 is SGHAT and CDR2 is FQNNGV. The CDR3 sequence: CASSLLVRYHSPLHF. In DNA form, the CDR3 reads TGTGCCAGCAGCTTACTGGTACGGTACCATTCACCCCTCCACTTT.

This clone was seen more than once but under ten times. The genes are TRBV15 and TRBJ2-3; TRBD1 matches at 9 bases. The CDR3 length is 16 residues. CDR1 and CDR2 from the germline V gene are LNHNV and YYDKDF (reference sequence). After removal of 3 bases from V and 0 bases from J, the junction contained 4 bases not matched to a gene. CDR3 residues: CATSRAGTGSTDTQYF. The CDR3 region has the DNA TGTGCCACCAGCAGGGCCGGGACAGGGAGCACAGATACGCAGTATTTT.

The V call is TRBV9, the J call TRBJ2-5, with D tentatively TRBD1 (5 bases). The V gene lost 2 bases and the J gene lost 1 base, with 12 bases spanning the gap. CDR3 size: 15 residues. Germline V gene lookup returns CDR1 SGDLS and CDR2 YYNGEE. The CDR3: CASSVGALSQETQYF. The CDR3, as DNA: TGTGCCAGCAGCGTTGGGGCCCTAAGCCAAGAGACCCAGTACTTC.

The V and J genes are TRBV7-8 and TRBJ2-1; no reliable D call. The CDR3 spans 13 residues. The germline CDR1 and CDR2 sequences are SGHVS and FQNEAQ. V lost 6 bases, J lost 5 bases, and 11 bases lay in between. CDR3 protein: CASSLRGDNEQFF. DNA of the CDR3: TGTGCCAGCAGTTTGAGAGGTGACAATGAGCAGTTCTTC.

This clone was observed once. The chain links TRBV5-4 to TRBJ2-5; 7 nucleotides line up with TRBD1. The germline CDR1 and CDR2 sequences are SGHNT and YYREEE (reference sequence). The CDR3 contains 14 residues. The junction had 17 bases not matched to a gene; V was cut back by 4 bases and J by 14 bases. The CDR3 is CASSADLTGYRGYF. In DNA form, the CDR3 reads TGTGCCAGCAGCGCGGACCTGACAGGGTACAGGGGATACTTC.

The CDR3 nucleotides read TGTGCCAGCAGTTTACAGGGGCCGAACGAGCAGTACTTC. Amino acid sequence: CASSLQGPNEQYF. The chain is built from TRBV6-6 and TRBJ2-7; 7 nucleotides line up with TRBD1. Germline-derived CDR1 and CDR2 are MNHNY and SVGAGI (reference sequence). The CDR3 consists of 13 residues. The V segment lost 4 bases and the J segment 5 bases; nucleotides outside the gene matches: 5.